The source of this TCR beta chain is a study of T cells after yellow fever vaccination. Broader study findings: Contaminating bulk clonotypes could be abundant in FACS-sorted repertoires. Though it reached lower strength, the secondary response hit its peak faster, day 5 versus 15. Among all clonotypes, a small share was observed in both CD4 and CD8 compartments.

At least ten counts were recorded for this clonotype. The antigen remains unidentified. TCRdb recomputed calls from the 5' RACE reads with MiXCR, one row per CDR3 protein. Among about 430,000 distinct CDR3 sequences listed, about 19% were seen once. The CDR3 has 15 residues. The V and J ends lost 3 bases and 3 bases respectively, with 15 bases between them. The germline gives CDR1 DFQATT, CDR2 SNEGSKA (reference sequence). The sample consisted of PBMCs, taken before the yellow fever booster vaccination. The clonotype comes from a man aged 18 to 30 who received the YFV17D yellow fever vaccine. The J gene is TRBJ2-1, the V gene TRBV20-1; possibly TRBD1 or TRBD2 for D (5 bases each). CDR3 sequence reads: CSARGVRSFYNEQFF. In DNA, the CDR3 is TGCAGTGCTAGGGGGGTCCGTTCCTTCTACAATGAGCAGTTCTTC.